This T cell receptor (beta chain) was found in a study of blood T cell repertoires in COVID-19. For the study at large: There were acute and convalescent COVID-19 samples, and they came from the United States, Italy and Spain. Sources were T cells, B-cell-depleted T cells, or PBMCs; the material itself was cDNA or gDNA.

Authors' methods: Counts of nucleated cells, estimated from reference gene primer amplification, were obtained. Measured with immunoSEQ multiplex PCR; TCRdb has only the in-frame clones, and not every one. Clonal size and the V and J genes are those of that table, whereas D and trimming came from the DNA. Here the sample spans tens of thousands of clones, approximately 90% being singletons. Per germline, CDR1 SQVTM and CDR2 ANQGSEA. CDR3 length: 16 residues. Trimming at V came to 5 bases and at J to 0 bases, leaving 2 bases not matched to a gene. The chain employs TRBV29-1 and TRBJ2-1, with 15 bases fitting TRBD2. The sequenced sample consisted of peripheral blood. The receptor was derived from a man older than 75 with acute or convalescent COVID-19. CDR3 DNA sequence: TGCAGCGTTCGGACTAGCGGGGGGGCCTCCTACAATGAGCAGTTCTTC. Translation: CSVRTSGGASYNEQFF.